The 20 T cell receptor beta chains in this list originate from one sample, sequenced in a study of regulatory T cells. General study findings and limits: In CD3G deficiency, regulatory T cells had lower Shannon diversity than autologous conventional CD4+ and control regulatory cells.

Their recognized antigens are unknown. Amplification used 52 TRBV primers and 13 TRBJ primers. Here immunoSEQ multiplex PCR was the method, and the copy in TCRdb shows in-frame clones only, minus some. Altogether about 1,100 clones are present, around 87% being singletons, with the ten largest covering around 6%. The specimen sequenced was CD4+ Tregs sorted from blood. Receptors were obtained from a person in their twenties or thirties with CD3G deficiency.

Only a few counts were recorded for this clone. The genes are TRBV11-2 and TRBJ2-7; D possibly corresponds to TRBD1 (7 bases). Germline V gives CDR1 SGHAT, CDR2 FQNNGV. Trimming removed 4 bases from V and 2 bases from J, with 15 bases in between. The CDR3 is 15 amino acids. In DNA, the CDR3 is TGTGCCAGCAGCTACGGAGGGGGCCGCACCTACGAGCAGTACTTC. Translation gives CASSYGGGRTYEQYF.

This chain links TRBV10-3 with TRBJ2-7, with a possible D match to TRBD1 (6 bases). V gave up 4 bases and J gave up 6 bases, with 16 bases separating them. CDR3 length: 14 amino acids. Germline V gene lookup returns CDR1 ENHRY and CDR2 SYGVKD. The CDR3: CAISVEQGSGEQYF. DNA of the CDR3: TGTGCCATCAGTGTTGAACAGGGTTCGGGCGAGCAGTACTTC.

This clone was observed once. The CDR3, as DNA: TGTGCCTGGAGCCATACCTGGGGGGAGCAGTACTTC. Its protein product is CAWSHTWGEQYF. V gene TRBV30 combines with J gene TRBJ2-7, with D perhaps TRBD1 or TRBD2 (5 bases each). Trimming stripped 3 bases from V and 7 bases from J, with 13 bases between. The CDR3 is made up of 12 amino acids. Per germline, CDR1 GTSNPN and CDR2 SVGIG (reference sequence).

This clone was observed once. In DNA form, the CDR3 reads TGTGCCAGCAGTCGGGGAGGATTAGCAGATACGCAGTATTTT. Translation gives CASSRGGLADTQYF. The genes are TRBV11-2 and TRBJ2-3, with TRBD2 as a possible D gene (6 bases). CDR1 SGHAT and CDR2 FQNNGV come from the germline V gene. Trimming stripped 6 bases from V and 4 bases from J, with 14 bases between. This CDR3 spans 14 amino acids.

This clone was observed a single time. In this CDR3 the conserved last residue, phenylalanine or tryptophan, is missing, so a read error is likely. Because the CDR3's place on the DNA is in doubt, the DNA is left out and the CDR3 is given as listed by TCRdb. J is TRBJ1-4 and V is TRBV28. CDR1 is MDHEN, CDR2 SYDVKM, per germline. Including both end residues, the CDR3 is 16 amino acids long. The CDR3 region is CASSLSFSAANEKLLS.

The gene calls are TRBV13 and TRBJ1-4, with 8 bases lining up with TRBD1. V dropped 2 bases and J dropped 8; count of bases not matched to a gene: 7. Looked up from germline, CDR1 is PRHDT and CDR2 is FYEKMQ (reference sequence). This CDR3 contains 15 residues. This chain's CDR3 is CASSLRAGGGEKLFF. In DNA, the CDR3 is TGTGCCAGCAGCTTAAGGGCAGGGGGCGGCGAAAAACTGTTTTTT.

The chain has TRBV28 and TRBJ1-3; D ambiguous. This CDR3 spans 14 amino acids. The germline gives CDR1 MDHEN, CDR2 SYDVKM. The V and J ends lost 5 bases and 4 bases respectively, with 12 bases between them. CDR3 in amino acids: CASSRDTRGNTIYF. The CDR3, as DNA: TGTGCCAGCAGTAGAGATACACGAGGAAACACCATATATTTT.

This chain uses TRBV28 with TRBJ1-1, with 8 bases that match TRBD1. Trimming cost V 5 bases and J 1 base; bases outside gene matches: 3. The germline V gene encodes CDR1 MDHEN and CDR2 SYDVKM. The CDR3 is made up of 14 amino acids. This CDR3 is CASSRTGGNTEAFF. The CDR3 bases are TGTGCCAGCAGTCGAACAGGGGGGAACACTGAAGCTTTCTTT.

The chain recombines TRBV6-6 with TRBJ1-2; 10 bases are shared with TRBD1. Germline CDR1 MNHNY, CDR2 SVGAGI (reference sequence). The CDR3 covers 16 residues. The V segment lost 1 base and the J segment 4 bases; nucleotides outside the gene matches: 6. The CDR3 sequence: CASSYFGQGVPYGYTF. The CDR3 DNA follows: TGTGCCAGCAGTTACTTCGGACAGGGGGTACCCTATGGCTACACCTTC.

The V call is TRBV19, the J call TRBJ2-1; D is unclear. Germline V CDR1 and CDR2: LNHDA, SQIVND (reference sequence). Trimming cost V 1 base and J 1 base, with 5 bases left between them. This CDR3 is 14 amino acids long. CDR3 sequence reads: CASSIGLSYNEQFF. CDR3 coding DNA: TGTGCCAGTAGTATAGGGTTATCCTACAATGAGCAGTTCTTC. Variable domain in full (rest from reference TRBV19 and TRBJ2-1): DGGITQSPKYLFRKEGQNVTLSCEQNLNHDAMYWYRQDPGQGLRLIYYSQIVNDFQKGDIAEGYSVSREKKESFPLTVTSAQKNPTAFYLCASSIGLSYNEQFFGPGTRLTVL.

V is TRBV28 and J is TRBJ2-1; D gene uncertain. V lost 1 base to trimming and J lost 10 bases, with 8 bases between them. Germline values: CDR1 MDHEN, CDR2 SYDVKM. The CDR3 covers 12 residues. The CDR3: CASSLSWGEQFF. The CDR3, as DNA: TGTGCCAGCAGTTTATCTTGGGGAGAGCAGTTCTTC.

The rearrangement joins TRBV28 to TRBJ1-2; a weak D match, TRBD1 (5 bases). The CDR3 is 14 amino acids. Germline values: CDR1 MDHEN, CDR2 SYDVKM. V was pared by 7 bases and J by 7 bases, with 19 bases between. CDR3 in DNA: TGTGCCAGCACCCCAAGTGGCAGGGCTGCTGGCTACACCTTC. This gives the protein CASTPSGRAAGYTF.

The chain joins TRBV7-9 to TRBJ2-5; the D gene is possibly TRBD2 (6 bases). The V and J ends lost 3 bases and 4 bases respectively, with 12 bases between them. The CDR3 runs to 14 residues. The germline gives CDR1 SEHNR, CDR2 FQNEAQ (reference sequence). For the CDR3, the DNA is TGTGCCAGCAGCTTTGGTCCCGGGGGAGAGACCCAGTACTTC. It is translated as CASSFGPGGETQYF.

On this clone: The junction differs from germline at one of its ends, possibly a read error. The rearrangement links TRBV28 to TRBJ2-3; 8 bases are a match to TRBD2. The CDR3 contains 14 residues. Germline V lookup: CDR1 MDHEN, CDR2 SYDVKM. The CDR3: CASSLTGGGDTQYF. For the CDR3, the DNA is TGTGCCAGTAGTTTGACCGGGGGGGGAGATACGCAGTATTTT. Combining the CDR3 with reference TRBV28 and TRBJ2-3 gives the whole variable domain DVKVTQSSRYLVKRTGEKVFLECVQDMDHENMFWYRQDPGLGLRLIYFSYDVKMKEKGDIPEGYSVSREKKERFSLILESASTNQTSMYLCASSLTGGGDTQYFGPGTRLTVL.

This chain links TRBV6-5 with TRBJ1-1; the match to TRBD1 covers 9 bases. V gave up 2 bases and J gave up 5 bases; unmatched junction bases: 9. Germline CDR1 MNHEY, CDR2 SVGAGI. This CDR3 spans 16 amino acids. The CDR3 region has the DNA TGTGCCAGCAGTTACCGGATAGACAGGGGGATGACTGAAGCTTTCTTT. This translates into CASSYRIDRGMTEAFF.

The chain has TRBV28 and TRBJ2-7; 8 bases map to TRBD1. The CDR3 spans 15 residues. The junction had 9 bases not matched to a gene; V was cut back by 4 bases and J by 4 bases. Per the germline V gene, CDR1 is MDHEN and CDR2 is SYDVKM. The CDR3 DNA reads TGTGCCAGCAGTTCGAGGAGGGACAGGCTGTACGAGCAGTACTTC. It is translated as CASSSRRDRLYEQYF. The whole variable domain, filled in from reference TRBV28 and TRBJ2-7, reads DVKVTQSSRYLVKRTGEKVFLECVQDMDHENMFWYRQDPGLGLRLIYFSYDVKMKEKGDIPEGYSVSREKKERFSLILESASTNQTSMYLCASSSRRDRLYEQYFGPGTRLTVT.

The CDR3 loop is CASSIGNTGELFF. The CDR3 DNA reads TGTGCCAGTAGTATCGGAAACACCGGGGAGCTGTTTTTT. The chain joins TRBV19 to TRBJ2-2; no firm D call. Germline loops: CDR1 LNHDA, CDR2 SQIVND (reference sequence). V was clipped by 3 bases and J by 2 bases, with 4 bases between them. This CDR3 comprises 13 residues. Based on the CDR3 plus reference TRBV19 and TRBJ2-2, the full variable domain is DGGITQSPKYLFRKEGQNVTLSCEQNLNHDAMYWYRQDPGQGLRLIYYSQIVNDFQKGDIAEGYSVSREKKESFPLTVTSAQKNPTAFYLCASSIGNTGELFFGEGSRLTVL.

This clone was counted a single time. The chain uses TRBV28 and TRBJ1-6, with D perhaps TRBD1 (6 bases). V was shortened by 5 bases and J by 11 bases, with 25 bases between the two germline ends. Germline values: CDR1 MDHEN, CDR2 SYDVKM. This CDR3 region has 17 residues. The CDR3: CASSRSSLAQGRTPLHF. CDR3 bases: TGTGCCAGCAGTCGCTCTAGTTTGGCACAGGGCCGAACACCCCTCCACTTT.

V is TRBV28 and J is TRBJ1-2; possibly TRBD1 for D (6 bases). V was trimmed by 4 bases and J by 4 bases, leaving 22 bases between them. Germline CDR1 reads MDHEN; CDR2 reads SYDVKM. This CDR3 has 17 residues. The CDR3 spells CASSSSVRGGMGYGYTF. The CDR3 DNA reads TGTGCCAGCAGTTCCTCCGTACGAGGGGGGATGGGCTATGGCTACACCTTC.

This chain joins TRBV5-1 and TRBJ2-7; TRBD1 matches 7 bases. CDR1 SGHRS and CDR2 YFSETQ come from the germline V gene. The V and J ends lost 2 bases and 0 bases, in that order; junction bases with no gene match: 2. This CDR3 region has 14 residues. The DNA for the CDR3 is TGCGCCAGCAGCTTCGGGGACAGCTCCTACGAGCAGTACTTC. Protein product: CASSFGDSSYEQYF.